This T cell receptor (beta chain) came from a study of blood T cell repertoires in COVID-19. Study in general: Collection of acute and convalescent COVID-19 samples took place in the United States, Italy and Spain.

Authors' processing steps: Cell counts per sample came from amplifying reference gene primers. Clones were read by immunoSEQ multiplex PCR, and TCRdb kept only the in-frame ones, dropping some. From that table come the V and J calls and clone size; the DNA was used to work out D and trimming. The table has around 120,000 clones, over 55% seen once; the top ten hold approximately 2.3%. In its sample, this clone was seen a few times. CDR3 length equals 13 residues. Germline V gene data show CDR1 as SNHLY and CDR2 as FYNNEI. The V segment lost 10 bases and the J segment 0 bases; nucleotides outside the gene matches: 5.

This sequence joins TRBV2 and TRBJ2-7; 8 bases match TRBD1. The source is a woman in her seventies with acute or convalescent COVID-19. The sample comprised peripheral blood. The CDR3 spells CATRQGSSYEQYF. CDR3 in DNA: TGTGCCACAAGACAGGGGAGCTCCTACGAGCAGTACTTC.